This T cell receptor beta chain derives from a study of T cell clonality in common variable immunodeficiency. Notes on the study in general: CVID subjects had higher TCRbeta clonality than healthy controls, most marked in about a third.

This clone was observed at least ten times. The antigen is not known. The missing CDR3 end, 3 residues past where the read stops, is filled in from the germline J gene. This CDR3 is built from 15 residues. The germline gives CDR1 SGHVS, CDR2 FQNEAQ. The junction had 4 bases not matched to a gene; V was cut back by 1 base and J by 4 bases. Sequencing was performed with immunoSEQ multiplex PCR; in TCRdb, only in-frame clones are kept and a portion is missing. The sample contains more than 55,000 clones, none occurring once; around 0.82% lies in the top ten. The receptor's source is a person between 18 and 75 years old in good health. Material: peripheral blood mononuclear cells. This chain links TRBV7-8 with TRBJ1-2; TRBD1 matches 9 bases. The sequenced CDR3 bases are TGTGCCAGCAGCTTAGGGGACAGGGCGGGCTATGGC. This gives the protein CASSLGDRAGYG. The complete CDR3 sequence is CASSLGDRAGYGYTF.